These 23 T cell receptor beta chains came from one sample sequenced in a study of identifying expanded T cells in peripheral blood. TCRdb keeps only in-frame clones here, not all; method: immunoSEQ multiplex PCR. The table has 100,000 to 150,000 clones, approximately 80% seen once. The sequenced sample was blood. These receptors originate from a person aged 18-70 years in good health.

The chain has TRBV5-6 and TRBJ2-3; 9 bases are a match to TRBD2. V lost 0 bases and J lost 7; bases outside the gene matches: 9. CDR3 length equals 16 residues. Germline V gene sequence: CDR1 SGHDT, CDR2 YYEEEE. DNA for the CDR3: TGTGCCAGCAGCTTGGAGCTAGCGGGGACTTCAAATACGCAGTATTTT. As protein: CASSLELAGTSNTQYF.

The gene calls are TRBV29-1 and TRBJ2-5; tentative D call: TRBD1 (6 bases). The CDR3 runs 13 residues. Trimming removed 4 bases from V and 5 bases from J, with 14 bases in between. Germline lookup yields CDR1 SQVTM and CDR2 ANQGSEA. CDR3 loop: CSVGSQGIETQYF. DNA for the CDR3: TGCAGCGTTGGAAGTCAGGGGATCGAGACCCAGTACTTC. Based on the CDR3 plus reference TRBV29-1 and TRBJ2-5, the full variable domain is SAVISQKPSRDICQRGTSLTIQCQVDSQVTMMFWYRQQPGQSLTLIATANQGSEATYESGFVIDKFPISRPNLTFSTLTVSNMSPEDSSIYLCSVGSQGIETQYFGPGTRLLVL.

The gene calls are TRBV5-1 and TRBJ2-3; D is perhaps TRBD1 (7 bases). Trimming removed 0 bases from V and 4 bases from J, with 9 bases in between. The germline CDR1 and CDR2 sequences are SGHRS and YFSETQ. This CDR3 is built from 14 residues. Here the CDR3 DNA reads TGCGCCAGCAGCTTGGGCAGGGGGGCAGATACGCAGTATTTT. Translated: CASSLGRGADTQYF.

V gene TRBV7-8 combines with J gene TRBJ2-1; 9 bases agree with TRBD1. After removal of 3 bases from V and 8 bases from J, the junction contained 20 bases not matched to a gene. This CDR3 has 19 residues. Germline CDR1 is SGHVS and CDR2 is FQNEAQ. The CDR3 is CASSFRIRMGQGGFYEQFF. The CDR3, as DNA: TGTGCCAGCAGCTTTCGGATCCGAATGGGACAGGGAGGATTCTATGAGCAGTTCTTC.

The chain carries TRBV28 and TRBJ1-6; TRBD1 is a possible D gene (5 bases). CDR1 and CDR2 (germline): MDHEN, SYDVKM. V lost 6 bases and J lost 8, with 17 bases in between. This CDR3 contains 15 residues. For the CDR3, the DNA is TGTGCCAGCAGCTTCGGGGCAGTCTCTTATTCACCCCTCCACTTT. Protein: CASSFGAVSYSPLHF.

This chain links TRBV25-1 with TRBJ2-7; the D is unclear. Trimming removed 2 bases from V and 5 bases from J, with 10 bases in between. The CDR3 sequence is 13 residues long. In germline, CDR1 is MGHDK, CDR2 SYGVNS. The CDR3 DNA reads TGTGCCAGCAGTGAAAATTGGCTGGACGAGCAGTACTTC. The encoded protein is CASSENWLDEQYF.

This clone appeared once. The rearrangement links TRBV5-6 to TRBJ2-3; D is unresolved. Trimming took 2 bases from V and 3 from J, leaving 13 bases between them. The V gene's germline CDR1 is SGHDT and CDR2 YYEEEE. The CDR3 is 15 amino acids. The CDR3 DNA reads TGTGCCAGCAGCTTCAGTCAGCTCGCTACAGATACGCAGTATTTT. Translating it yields CASSFSQLATDTQYF. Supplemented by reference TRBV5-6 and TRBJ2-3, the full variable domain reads DAGVTQSPTHLIKTRGQQVTLRCSPKSGHDTVSWYQQALGQGPQFIFQYYEEEERQRGNFPDRFSGHQFPNYSSELNVNALLLGDSALYLCASSFSQLATDTQYFGPGTRLTVL.

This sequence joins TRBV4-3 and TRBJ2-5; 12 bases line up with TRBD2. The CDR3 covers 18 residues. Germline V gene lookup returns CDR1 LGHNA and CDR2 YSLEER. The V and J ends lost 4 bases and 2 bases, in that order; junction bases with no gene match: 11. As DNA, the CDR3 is TGCGCCAGCAGCCGACAAACCGGGACTAGCGGGCATCAAGAGACCCAGTACTTC. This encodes CASSRQTGTSGHQETQYF.

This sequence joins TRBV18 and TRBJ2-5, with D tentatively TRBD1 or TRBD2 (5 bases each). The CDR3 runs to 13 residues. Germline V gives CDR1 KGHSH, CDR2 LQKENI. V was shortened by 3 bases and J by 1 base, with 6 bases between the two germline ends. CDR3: CASSPGTQETQYF. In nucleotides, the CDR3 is TGTGCCAGCTCACCCGGGACCCAAGAGACCCAGTACTTC. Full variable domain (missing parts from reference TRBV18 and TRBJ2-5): NAGVMQNPRHLVRRRGQEARLRCSPMKGHSHVYWYRQLPEEGLKFMVYLQKENIIDESGMPKERFSAEFPKEGPSILRIQQVVRGDSAAYFCASSPGTQETQYFGPGTRLLVL.

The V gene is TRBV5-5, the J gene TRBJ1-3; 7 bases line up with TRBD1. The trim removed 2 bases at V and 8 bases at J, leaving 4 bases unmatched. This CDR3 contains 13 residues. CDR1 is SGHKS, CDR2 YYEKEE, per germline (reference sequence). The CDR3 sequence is CASSFSGGDTIYF. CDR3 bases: TGTGCCAGCAGCTTTTCAGGGGGGGACACCATATATTTT.

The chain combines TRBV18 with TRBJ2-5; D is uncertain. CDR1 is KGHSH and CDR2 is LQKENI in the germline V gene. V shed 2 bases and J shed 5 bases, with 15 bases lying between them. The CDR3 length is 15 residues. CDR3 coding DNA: TGTGCCAGCTCACCAAACGGTCTGTCCGGCGAGACCCAGTACTTC. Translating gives CASSPNGLSGETQYF.

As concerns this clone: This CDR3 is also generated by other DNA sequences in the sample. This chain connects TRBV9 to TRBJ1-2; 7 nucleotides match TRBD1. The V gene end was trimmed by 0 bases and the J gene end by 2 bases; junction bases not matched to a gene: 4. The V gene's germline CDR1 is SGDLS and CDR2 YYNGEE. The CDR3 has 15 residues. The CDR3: CASSVGGTANYGYTF. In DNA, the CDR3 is TGTGCCAGCAGCGTAGGCGGGACAGCGAACTATGGCTACACCTTC.

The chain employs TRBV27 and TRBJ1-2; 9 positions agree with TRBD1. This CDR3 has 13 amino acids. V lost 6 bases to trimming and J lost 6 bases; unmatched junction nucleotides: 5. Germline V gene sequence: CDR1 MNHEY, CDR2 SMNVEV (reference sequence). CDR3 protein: CASRGTGRNGYTF. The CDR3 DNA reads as TGTGCCAGCAGGGGGACAGGGCGAAATGGCTACACCTTC.

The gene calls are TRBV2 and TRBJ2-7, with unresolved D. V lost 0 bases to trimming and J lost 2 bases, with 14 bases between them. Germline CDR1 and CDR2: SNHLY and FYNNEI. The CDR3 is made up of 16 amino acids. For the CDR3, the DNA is TGTGCCAGCAGTGAAGCGCCGGCAGGCCAAACCTACGAGCAGTACTTC. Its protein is CASSEAPAGQTYEQYF.

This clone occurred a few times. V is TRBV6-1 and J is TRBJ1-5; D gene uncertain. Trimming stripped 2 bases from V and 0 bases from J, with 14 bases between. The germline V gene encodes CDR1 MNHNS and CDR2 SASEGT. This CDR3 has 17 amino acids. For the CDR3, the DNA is TGTGCCAGCAGTGAAAAACCAACCCAACTTAGCAATCAGCCCCAGCATTTT. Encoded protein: CASSEKPTQLSNQPQHF.

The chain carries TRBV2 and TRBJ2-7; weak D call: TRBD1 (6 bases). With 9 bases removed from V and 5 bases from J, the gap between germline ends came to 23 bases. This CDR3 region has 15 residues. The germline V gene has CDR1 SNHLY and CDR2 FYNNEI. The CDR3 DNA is TGTGCCAGTCAGCGTCTCACTCAGGGGTCCCACGAGCAGTACTTC. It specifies CASQRLTQGSHEQYF.

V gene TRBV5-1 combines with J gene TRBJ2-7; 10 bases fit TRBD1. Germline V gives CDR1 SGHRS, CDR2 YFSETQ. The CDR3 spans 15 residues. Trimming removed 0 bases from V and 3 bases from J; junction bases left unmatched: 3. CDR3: CASSLGRTGGYEQYF. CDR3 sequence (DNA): TGCGCCAGCAGCTTGGGACGGACAGGGGGCTACGAGCAGTACTTC. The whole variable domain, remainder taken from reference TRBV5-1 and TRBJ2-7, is KAGVTQTPRYLIKTRGQQVTLSCSPISGHRSVSWYQQTPGQGLQFLFEYFSETQRNKGNFPGRFSGRQFSNSRSEMNVSTLELGDSALYLCASSLGRTGGYEQYFGPGTRLTVT.

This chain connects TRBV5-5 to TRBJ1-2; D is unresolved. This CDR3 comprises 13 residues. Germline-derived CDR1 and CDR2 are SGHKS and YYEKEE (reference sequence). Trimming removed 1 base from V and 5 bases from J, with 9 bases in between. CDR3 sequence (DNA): TGTGCCAGCAGCTTGTCAGGCTGGTATGGCTACACCTTC. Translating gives CASSLSGWYGYTF.

CDR3 region: CASSSPGVHGGYEQYF. The CDR3 nucleotides read TGTGCCAGCAGCAGTCCAGGGGTTCACGGTGGTTACGAGCAGTACTTC. The chain recombines TRBV5-5 with TRBJ2-7, with D tentatively TRBD1 (6 bases). Germline V gene sequence: CDR1 SGHKS, CDR2 YYEKEE (reference sequence). This CDR3 spans 16 amino acids. Trimming pared 4 bases from V and 4 bases from J, leaving 21 bases between.

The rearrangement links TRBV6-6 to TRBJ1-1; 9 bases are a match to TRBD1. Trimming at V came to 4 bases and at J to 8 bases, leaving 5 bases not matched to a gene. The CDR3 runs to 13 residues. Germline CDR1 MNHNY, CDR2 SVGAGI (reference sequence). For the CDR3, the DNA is TGTGCCAGCAGTTCGGGACAGGGCTGGGAAGCTTTCTTT. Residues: CASSSGQGWEAFF.

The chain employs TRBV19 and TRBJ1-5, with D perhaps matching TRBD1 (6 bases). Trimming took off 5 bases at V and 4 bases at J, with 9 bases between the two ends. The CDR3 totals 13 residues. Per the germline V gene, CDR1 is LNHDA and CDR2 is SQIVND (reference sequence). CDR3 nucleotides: TGTGCCAGTAGTGCTACAGGGAATCAGCCCCAGCATTTT. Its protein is CASSATGNQPQHF.

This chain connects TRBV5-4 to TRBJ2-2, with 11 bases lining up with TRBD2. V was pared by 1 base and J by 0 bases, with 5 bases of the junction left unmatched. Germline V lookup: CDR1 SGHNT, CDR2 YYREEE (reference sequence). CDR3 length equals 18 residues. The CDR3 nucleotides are TGTGCCAGCAGCTTGCCACTAGCGGGGGACCCGAACACCGGGGAGCTGTTTTTT. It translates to CASSLPLAGDPNTGELFF.

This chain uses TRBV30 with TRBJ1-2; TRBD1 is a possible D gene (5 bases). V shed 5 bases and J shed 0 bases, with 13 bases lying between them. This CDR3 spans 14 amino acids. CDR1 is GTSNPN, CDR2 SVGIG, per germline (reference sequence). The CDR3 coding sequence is TGTGCCTGGGATCCCGGGACGGCTAACTATGGCTACACCTTC. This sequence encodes CAWDPGTANYGYTF.